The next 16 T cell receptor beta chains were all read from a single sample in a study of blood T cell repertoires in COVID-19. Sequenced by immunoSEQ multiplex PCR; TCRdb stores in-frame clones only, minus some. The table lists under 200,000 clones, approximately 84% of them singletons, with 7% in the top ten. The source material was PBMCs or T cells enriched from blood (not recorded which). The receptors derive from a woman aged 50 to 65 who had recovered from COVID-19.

The CDR3 here is CASESRRGEYSEKLFF. CDR3 in DNA: TGTGCCAGCGAATCCCGTCGGGGGGAGTATAGTGAAAAACTGTTTTTT. The chain joins TRBV28 to TRBJ1-4; D is perhaps TRBD1 (5 bases). CDR3 length: 16 amino acids. Germline CDR1 and CDR2: MDHEN and SYDVKM. Trimming removed 8 bases from V and 7 bases from J, with 23 bases in between.

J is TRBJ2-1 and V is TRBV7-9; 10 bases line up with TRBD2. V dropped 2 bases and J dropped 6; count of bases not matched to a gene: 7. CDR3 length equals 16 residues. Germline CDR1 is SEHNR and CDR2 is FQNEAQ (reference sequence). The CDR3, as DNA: TGTGCCAGCAGCTTACTAGCGGGAGTTTTGGGCAATGAGCAGTTCTTC. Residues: CASSLLAGVLGNEQFF. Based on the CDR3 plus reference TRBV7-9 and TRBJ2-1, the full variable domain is DTGVSQNPRHKITKRGQNVTFRCDPISEHNRLYWYRQTLGQGPEFLTYFQNEAQLEKSRLLSDRFSAERPKGSFSTLEIQRTEQGDSAMYLCASSLLAGVLGNEQFFGPGTRLTVL.

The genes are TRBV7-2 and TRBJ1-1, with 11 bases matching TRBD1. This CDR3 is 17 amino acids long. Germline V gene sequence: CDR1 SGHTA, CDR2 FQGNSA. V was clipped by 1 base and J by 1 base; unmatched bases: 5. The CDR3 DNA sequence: TGTGCCAGCAGCTTAGTTGGGACAGGGGGTGGGAACACTGAAGCTTTCTTT. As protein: CASSLVGTGGGNTEAFF.

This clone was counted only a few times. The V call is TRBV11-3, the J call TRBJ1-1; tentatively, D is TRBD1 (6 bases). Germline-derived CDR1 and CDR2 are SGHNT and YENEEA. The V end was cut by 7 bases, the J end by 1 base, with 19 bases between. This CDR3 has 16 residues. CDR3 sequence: CASNPGTQARNTEAFF. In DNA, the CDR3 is TGTGCCAGCAACCCGGGGACACAGGCTCGGAACACTGAAGCTTTCTTT.

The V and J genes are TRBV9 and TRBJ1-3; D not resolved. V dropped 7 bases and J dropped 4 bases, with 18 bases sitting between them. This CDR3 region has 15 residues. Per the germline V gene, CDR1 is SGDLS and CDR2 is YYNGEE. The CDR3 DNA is TGTGCCAGCCGCCGGGGTTGGTCCGGAGGAAACACCATATATTTT. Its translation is CASRRGWSGGNTIYF.

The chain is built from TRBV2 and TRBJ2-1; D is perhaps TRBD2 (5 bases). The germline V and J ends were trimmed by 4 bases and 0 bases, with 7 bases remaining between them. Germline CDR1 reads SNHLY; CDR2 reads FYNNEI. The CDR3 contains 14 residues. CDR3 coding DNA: TGTGCCAGCAGTGGAGGGAGCTCCTACAATGAGCAGTTCTTC. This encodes CASSGGSSYNEQFF. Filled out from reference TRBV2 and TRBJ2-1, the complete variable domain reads EPEVTQTPSHQVTQMGQEVILRCVPISNHLYFYWYRQILGQKVEFLVSFYNNEISEKSEIFDDQFSVERPDGSNFTLKIRSTKLEDSAMYFCASSGGSSYNEQFFGPGTRLTVL.

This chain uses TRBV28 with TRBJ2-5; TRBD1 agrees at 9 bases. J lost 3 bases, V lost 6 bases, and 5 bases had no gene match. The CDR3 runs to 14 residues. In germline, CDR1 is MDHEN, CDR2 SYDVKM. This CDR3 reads CASRSTGGEETQYF. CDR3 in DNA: TGTGCCAGCAGATCGACAGGGGGGGAAGAGACCCAGTACTTC.

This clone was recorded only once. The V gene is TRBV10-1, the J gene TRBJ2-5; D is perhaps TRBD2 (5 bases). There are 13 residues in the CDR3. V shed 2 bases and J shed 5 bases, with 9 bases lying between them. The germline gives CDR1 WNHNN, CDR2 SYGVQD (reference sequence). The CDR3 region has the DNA TGCGCCAGCAGTGAGGCTAGCTCTGAGACCCAGTACTTC. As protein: CASSEASSETQYF.

CDR3: CASSSQGNNQPQHF. The CDR3 DNA reads as TGTGCCAGTAGTAGCCAGGGGAACAATCAGCCCCAGCATTTT. The chain carries TRBV19 and TRBJ1-5; the D gene is possibly TRBD1 (6 bases). The length of the CDR3 is 14 residues. Trimming shortened V by 4 bases and J by 3 bases, and 10 bases separated the two germline ends. Germline CDR1 and CDR2: LNHDA and SQIVND (reference sequence).

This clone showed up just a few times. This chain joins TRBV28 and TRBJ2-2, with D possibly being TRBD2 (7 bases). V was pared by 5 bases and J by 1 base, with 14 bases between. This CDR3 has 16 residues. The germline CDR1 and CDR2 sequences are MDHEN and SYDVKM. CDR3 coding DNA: TGTGCCAGCAGTGGGGGGGCGTACCTGAACACCGGGGAGCTGTTTTTT. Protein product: CASSGGAYLNTGELFF.

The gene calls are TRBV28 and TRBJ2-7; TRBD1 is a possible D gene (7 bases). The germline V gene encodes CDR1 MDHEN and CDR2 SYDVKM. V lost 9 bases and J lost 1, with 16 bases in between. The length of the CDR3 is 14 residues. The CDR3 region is CASRGGGSSYEQYF. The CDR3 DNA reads TGTGCCAGTCGAGGAGGGGGCTCGTCCTACGAGCAGTACTTC.

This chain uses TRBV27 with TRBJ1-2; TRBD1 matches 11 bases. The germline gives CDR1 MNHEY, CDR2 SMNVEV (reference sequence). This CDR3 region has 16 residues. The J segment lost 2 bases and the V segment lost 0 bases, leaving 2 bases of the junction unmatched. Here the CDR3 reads CASSLSGTGGNYGYTF. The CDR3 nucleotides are TGTGCCAGCAGTTTATCAGGGACAGGGGGAAACTATGGCTACACCTTC.

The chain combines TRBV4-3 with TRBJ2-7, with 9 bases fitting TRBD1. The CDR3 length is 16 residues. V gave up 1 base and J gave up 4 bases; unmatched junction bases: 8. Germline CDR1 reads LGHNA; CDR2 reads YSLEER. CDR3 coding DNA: TGCGCCAGCAGCCAAGCGGTAACAGGGGGCGCTTACGAGCAGTACTTC. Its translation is CASSQAVTGGAYEQYF.

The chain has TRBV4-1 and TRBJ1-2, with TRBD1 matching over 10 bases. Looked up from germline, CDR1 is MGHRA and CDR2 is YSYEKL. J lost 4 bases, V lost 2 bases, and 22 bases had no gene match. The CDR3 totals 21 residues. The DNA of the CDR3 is TGCGCCAGCAGCCAACTTCTTACCGGGACAGGGGCCTACAGAAGTTCCTATGGCTACACCTTC. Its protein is CASSQLLTGTGAYRSSYGYTF.

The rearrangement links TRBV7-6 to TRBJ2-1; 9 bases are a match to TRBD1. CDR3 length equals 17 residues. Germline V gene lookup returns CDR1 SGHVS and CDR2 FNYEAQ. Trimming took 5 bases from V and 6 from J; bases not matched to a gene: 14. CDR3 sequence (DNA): TGTGCCAGCAGCCCTTACCTCGGTAGGGACAGGGTCAATGAGCAGTTCTTC. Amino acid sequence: CASSPYLGRDRVNEQFF.

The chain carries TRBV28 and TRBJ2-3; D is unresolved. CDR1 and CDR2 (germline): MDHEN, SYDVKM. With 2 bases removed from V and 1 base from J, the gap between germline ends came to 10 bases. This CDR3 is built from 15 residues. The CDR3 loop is CASSLETPRTDTQYF. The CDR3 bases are TGTGCCAGCAGTTTAGAAACTCCCCGCACAGATACGCAGTATTTT.